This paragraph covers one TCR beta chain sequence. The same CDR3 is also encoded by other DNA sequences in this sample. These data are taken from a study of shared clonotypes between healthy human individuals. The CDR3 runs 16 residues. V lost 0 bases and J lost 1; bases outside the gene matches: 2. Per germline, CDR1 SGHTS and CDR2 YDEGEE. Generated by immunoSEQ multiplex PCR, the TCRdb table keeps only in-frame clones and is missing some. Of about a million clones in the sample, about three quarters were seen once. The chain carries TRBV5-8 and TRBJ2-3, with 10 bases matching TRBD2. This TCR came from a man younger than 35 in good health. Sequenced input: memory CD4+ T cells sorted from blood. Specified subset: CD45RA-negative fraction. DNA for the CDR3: TGTGCCAGCAGCTTGGTAGCGGGAGGCCGCACAGATACGCAGTATTTT. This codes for CASSLVAGGRTDTQYF.